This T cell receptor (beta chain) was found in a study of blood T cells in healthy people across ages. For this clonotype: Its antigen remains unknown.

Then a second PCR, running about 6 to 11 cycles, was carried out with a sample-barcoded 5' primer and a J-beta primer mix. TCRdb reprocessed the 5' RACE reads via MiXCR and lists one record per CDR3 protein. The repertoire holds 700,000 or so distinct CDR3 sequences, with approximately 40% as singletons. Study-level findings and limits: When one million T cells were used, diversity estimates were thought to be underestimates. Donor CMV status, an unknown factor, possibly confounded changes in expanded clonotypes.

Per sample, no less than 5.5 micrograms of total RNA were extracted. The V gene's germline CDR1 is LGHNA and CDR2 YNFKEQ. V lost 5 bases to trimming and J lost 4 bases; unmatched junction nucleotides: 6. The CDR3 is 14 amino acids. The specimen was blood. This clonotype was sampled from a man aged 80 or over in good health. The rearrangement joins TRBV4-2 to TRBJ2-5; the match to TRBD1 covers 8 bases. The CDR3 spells CASSNRGMGETQYF. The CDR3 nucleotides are TGTGCCAGCAGCAACAGGGGGATGGGAGAGACCCAGTACTTC.